This passage covers 28 T cell receptor beta chains from one sample sequenced in a study of cytomegalovirus exposure and HLA in healthy donors (dated by TCRdb to about 2017). Receptors were amplified or captured by the immunoSEQ multiplex PCR assay. For the multiplex PCR, a mixture combining 60 forward primers for TCR Vbeta segments and 13 reverse primers for TCR Jbeta segments was used. This is the immuneACCESS table as TCRdb keeps it, with only in-frame sequences that have V and J called. A part of the clones is gone; compared with another copy, unresolved V genes explain less than half, and the rest is unexplained. Recorded for this sample are 150,000 to 200,000 clones; approximately 86% of them occurred a single time. Of the sample, 1.5% to 2% falls within the top ten clones. Sequenced sample: PBMCs. The receptors stem from a woman aged 18-29 years in good health and CMV-seronegative.

This clone was seen only a few times. The chain recombines TRBV5-1 with TRBJ2-3, with TRBD1 matching over 7 bases. This CDR3 is built from 13 residues. Germline-derived CDR1 and CDR2 are SGHRS and YFSETQ. V lost 4 bases and J lost 4; bases outside the gene matches: 3. DNA of the CDR3: TGCGCCAGCAGCCTCACAGGGGCAGATACGCAGTATTTT. It is translated as CASSLTGADTQYF.

This chain connects TRBV5-1 to TRBJ1-1; no clear D gene. The CDR3 covers 13 residues. Trimming took off 0 bases at V and 1 base at J, with 4 bases between the two ends. Germline V gene sequence: CDR1 SGHRS, CDR2 YFSETQ. Here the CDR3 reads CASSLDKNTEAFF. The CDR3 DNA follows: TGCGCCAGCAGCTTGGATAAGAACACTGAAGCTTTCTTT.

This chain joins TRBV7-8 and TRBJ2-7; a possible D gene is TRBD2 (5 bases). The germline CDR1 and CDR2 sequences are SGHVS and FQNEAQ. The CDR3 is 15 residues long. V shed 1 base and J shed 2 bases, with 12 bases lying between them. CDR3 nucleotide sequence: TGTGCCAGCAGCTTAGGAATAGCGCCAACCTACGAGCAGTACTTC. This translates into CASSLGIAPTYEQYF.

The rearrangement uses TRBV28 and TRBJ2-7; TRBD2 might be the D (5 bases). Germline V lookup: CDR1 MDHEN, CDR2 SYDVKM. V lost 3 bases and J lost 2, with 8 bases in between. This CDR3 region has 13 residues. CDR3 nucleotides: TGTGCCAGCAGTTTGAGGGATACCTACGAGCAGTACTTC. This codes for CASSLRDTYEQYF.

The chain recombines TRBV18 with TRBJ1-2; no firm D call. V lost 3 bases and J 8 bases, leaving 7 bases between the germline ends. The CDR3 is 11 residues long. Germline V gives CDR1 KGHSH, CDR2 LQKENI. CDR3 coding DNA: TGTGCCAGCTCACCCGGGAACGGCTACACCTTC. This sequence encodes CASSPGNGYTF. Based on the CDR3 plus reference TRBV18 and TRBJ1-2, the full variable domain is NAGVMQNPRHLVRRRGQEARLRCSPMKGHSHVYWYRQLPEEGLKFMVYLQKENIIDESGMPKERFSAEFPKEGPSILRIQQVVRGDSAAYFCASSPGNGYTFGSGTRLTVV.

This clone was seen only once. The rearrangement links TRBV4-2 to TRBJ1-1; D not certain. Trimming took off 0 bases at V and 0 bases at J, with 8 bases between the two ends. CDR1 is LGHNA and CDR2 is YNFKEQ in the germline V gene. CDR3 length: 15 residues. The CDR3 reads CASSQDSSVNTEAFF. CDR3 DNA sequence: TGTGCCAGCAGCCAAGATTCGAGCGTGAACACTGAAGCTTTCTTT.

The chain uses TRBV2 and TRBJ2-7, with 7 bases lining up with TRBD2. CDR1 SNHLY and CDR2 FYNNEI come from the germline V gene. The CDR3 has 17 amino acids. V dropped 3 bases and J dropped 2; count of bases not matched to a gene: 13. CDR3 nucleotide sequence: TGTGCCAGCAGTGATCGTGCTGGCGGGAGAAGTACCTACGAGCAGTACTTC. It translates to CASSDRAGGRSTYEQYF.

The chain is built from TRBV5-6 and TRBJ2-7; D not certain. The CDR3 is made up of 12 amino acids. V gave up 0 bases and J gave up 5 bases, with 6 bases separating them. Looked up from germline, CDR1 is SGHDT and CDR2 is YYEEEE. DNA of the CDR3: TGTGCCAGCAGCTTGGCGAGAAACGAGCAGTACTTC. Residues: CASSLARNEQYF.

This rearrangement joins TRBV7-3 to TRBJ1-1; 7 nucleotides match TRBD1. The CDR3 contains 16 residues. Germline lookup yields CDR1 SGHTA and CDR2 FQGTGA. The V and J ends lost 4 bases and 4 bases, in that order; junction bases with no gene match: 12. The CDR3 sequence: CASSSSPVGQATEAFF. CDR3 DNA: TGTGCCAGCAGCTCTTCCCCCGTAGGACAGGCCACTGAAGCTTTCTTT.

V gene TRBV11-3 combines with J gene TRBJ2-1; D remains unclear. Germline V gives CDR1 SGHNT, CDR2 YENEEA. Trimming stripped 2 bases from V and 5 bases from J, with 10 bases between. This CDR3 comprises 14 residues. CDR3 nucleotides: TGTGCCAGCAGCTTACGTGGGCCTCACAATGAGCAGTTCTTC. Translated, it gives CASSLRGPHNEQFF.

This chain uses TRBV12-5 with TRBJ2-2; D perhaps matches TRBD1 (6 bases). Between the trimmed V and J ends, which lost 5 bases and 2 bases, there was a span of 12 bases. This CDR3 contains 15 residues. Per the germline V gene, CDR1 is LGHNT and CDR2 is FRNRAP. CDR3 protein: CASGEGHRNTGELFF. The CDR3 coding sequence is TGTGCTAGTGGTGAGGGACACAGAAACACCGGGGAGCTGTTTTTT.

This chain uses TRBV2 with TRBJ2-4; 8 positions match TRBD2. From germline, CDR1 is SNHLY and CDR2 FYNNEI. The CDR3 totals 16 residues. V dropped 4 bases and J dropped 0; count of bases not matched to a gene: 5. CDR3 sequence (DNA): TGTGCCAGCAGTGGGTCTCTAGCGGGAGCCAAAAACATTCAGTACTTC. Residues: CASSGSLAGAKNIQYF.

J is TRBJ2-3 and V is TRBV7-6; 12 nucleotides align to TRBD2. Germline trimming cut 5 bases from V and 3 bases from J; bases unmatched to any gene: 9. The length of the CDR3 is 17 residues. Germline CDR1 SGHVS, CDR2 FNYEAQ. CDR3 sequence: CASSPPASGRETDTQYF. The CDR3 DNA sequence: TGTGCCAGCAGCCCCCCGGCTAGCGGGAGGGAGACAGATACGCAGTATTTT.

This sequence joins TRBV9 and TRBJ1-6; D remains ambiguous. This CDR3 region has 14 residues. The V gene lost 4 bases and the J gene lost 9 bases, with 14 bases spanning the gap. The germline gives CDR1 SGDLS, CDR2 YYNGEE. CDR3 loop: CASSLPGAGSPLHF. CDR3 sequence (DNA): TGTGCCAGCAGCCTACCGGGCGCGGGTTCACCCCTCCACTTT.

This clone came up once. CDR3 sequence: CAWSVDGGGFVPYNEQFF. DNA of the CDR3: TGTGCCTGGAGTGTAGATGGGGGGGGCTTTGTGCCCTACAATGAGCAGTTCTTC. This chain links TRBV30 with TRBJ2-1, with D perhaps TRBD2 (7 bases). The ends were cut back, 0 bases at V and 2 bases at J, with 20 bases in the middle. The germline CDR1 and CDR2 sequences are GTSNPN and SVGIG (reference sequence). The CDR3 runs 18 residues. Full variable domain (outside the CDR3, taken from reference TRBV30 and TRBJ2-1): SQTIHQWPATLVQPVGSPLSLECTVEGTSNPNLYWYRQAAGRGLQLLFYSVGIGQISSEVPQNLSASRPQDRQFILSSKKLLLSDSGFYLCAWSVDGGGFVPYNEQFFGPGTRLTVL.

The V and J genes are TRBV2 and TRBJ2-7; TRBD2 aligns across 11 bases. After removal of 8 bases from V and 4 bases from J, the junction contained 4 bases not matched to a gene. The CDR3 loop spans 13 amino acids. Germline V gene data show CDR1 as SNHLY and CDR2 as FYNNEI. This CDR3 reads CASRGTSGYEQYF. DNA for the CDR3: TGTGCCAGCCGGGGGACTAGCGGATACGAGCAGTACTTC. Supplemented by reference TRBV2 and TRBJ2-7, the full variable domain reads EPEVTQTPSHQVTQMGQEVILRCVPISNHLYFYWYRQILGQKVEFLVSFYNNEISEKSEIFDDQFSVERPDGSNFTLKIRSTKLEDSAMYFCASRGTSGYEQYFGPGTRLTVT.

This clone was picked up one time. J is TRBJ2-7 and V is TRBV2, with 8 bases identical to TRBD1. The V gene's germline CDR1 is SNHLY and CDR2 FYNNEI. Trimming removed 1 base from V and 1 base from J; junction bases left unmatched: 6. This CDR3 spans 16 amino acids. CDR3: CASSEERRQGSYEQYF. CDR3 bases: TGTGCCAGCAGTGAAGAAAGGCGACAGGGGTCCTACGAGCAGTACTTC. The variable domain in full, completed from reference TRBV2 and TRBJ2-7, reads EPEVTQTPSHQVTQMGQEVILRCVPISNHLYFYWYRQILGQKVEFLVSFYNNEISEKSEIFDDQFSVERPDGSNFTLKIRSTKLEDSAMYFCASSEERRQGSYEQYFGPGTRLTVT.

The rearrangement links TRBV27 to TRBJ1-4; D is unresolved. Germline V lookup: CDR1 MNHEY, CDR2 SMNVEV (reference sequence). Trimming shortened V by 5 bases and J by 0 bases, and 13 bases separated the two germline ends. The CDR3 is made up of 16 amino acids. CDR3 region: CASSPSRGTTNEKLFF. The CDR3 DNA reads TGTGCCAGCAGTCCCTCGAGAGGGACAACTAATGAAAAACTGTTTTTT.

V usage is TRBV7-9 and J usage is TRBJ2-2, with a tentative D call TRBD2 (5 bases). Trimming stripped 4 bases from V and 1 base from J, with 7 bases between. The germline gives CDR1 SEHNR, CDR2 FQNEAQ (reference sequence). The CDR3 consists of 14 residues. The CDR3 nucleotides are TGTGCCAGCAGCTCTAGCAGGAACACCGGGGAGCTGTTTTTT. Residues: CASSSSRNTGELFF.

The CDR3 spells CASGRGNPPFYGYTF. Here the CDR3 DNA reads TGTGCCAGCGGGAGGGGTAATCCCCCATTCTATGGCTACACCTTC. The rearrangement joins TRBV28 to TRBJ1-2; D is possibly TRBD1 (5 bases). Germline CDR1 MDHEN, CDR2 SYDVKM. The CDR3 length is 15 residues. Trimming pared 8 bases from V and 4 bases from J, leaving 20 bases between.

The CDR3, as DNA: TGCGCCAGCAGAGATATCGGGACAGGATACTATGGCTACACCTTC. Translation gives CASRDIGTGYYGYTF. The genes are TRBV10-1 and TRBJ1-2; 8 bases fit TRBD1. V lost 6 bases to trimming and J lost 3 bases; unmatched junction nucleotides: 9. The CDR3 covers 15 residues. From germline, CDR1 is WNHNN and CDR2 SYGVQD (reference sequence).

The chain is built from TRBV7-9 and TRBJ2-3; 7 bases are a match to TRBD1. Looked up from germline, CDR1 is SEHNR and CDR2 is FQNEAQ (reference sequence). The CDR3 runs to 14 residues. With V trimmed by 5 bases and J by 2 bases, 4 bases remained unmatched. The CDR3 DNA reads TGTGCCAGCAGCCCCGGGACAGCCACAGATACGCAGTATTTT. Amino acids: CASSPGTATDTQYF.

The table lists this clone with a count of one. CDR3 sequence reads: CASSSLGNEQFF. CDR3 sequence (DNA): TGTGCCAGCAGCTCCCTCGGGAATGAGCAGTTCTTC. V and J are TRBV5-4 and TRBJ2-1; D not resolved. The CDR3 totals 12 residues. The germline V and J ends were trimmed by 3 bases and 7 bases, with 8 bases remaining between them. Germline V lookup: CDR1 SGHNT, CDR2 YYREEE (reference sequence).

This chain links TRBV11-2 with TRBJ2-7; D ambiguous. V shed 8 bases and J shed 5 bases, with 13 bases lying between them. Germline V CDR1 and CDR2: SGHAT, FQNNGV. CDR3 length: 12 residues. CDR3 sequence reads: CASSPGIDEQYF. CDR3 nucleotide sequence: TGTGCCAGCTCGCCCGGTATCGACGAGCAGTACTTC.

The chain joins TRBV18 to TRBJ1-1; D perhaps matches TRBD1 (5 bases). V gave up 0 bases and J gave up 1 base, with 9 bases separating them. CDR3 size: 15 residues. Germline assignment: CDR1 KGHSH and CDR2 LQKENI. CDR3 DNA: TGTGCCAGCTCACCACCATCCGGGGGGAACACTGAAGCTTTCTTT. This codes for CASSPPSGGNTEAFF.

The V gene is TRBV6-5, the J gene TRBJ1-6; TRBD1 aligns across 7 bases. J lost 10 bases, V lost 6 bases, and 9 bases had no gene match. CDR3 length equals 14 residues. The germline gives CDR1 MNHEY, CDR2 SVGAGI. Written as DNA, the CDR3 is TGTGCCAGCAGCCTTGACAGGGAAGACTCACCCCTCCACTTT. It specifies CASSLDREDSPLHF.

This sequence joins TRBV21-1 and TRBJ1-2. TRBV21-1 is described as a pseudogene. The CDR3 has 12 amino acids. CDR3 DNA sequence: TGTGCCGGATCTAATAGACTGAGGGGCTACACCTTC. As protein: CAGSNRLRGYTF.

The chain combines TRBV19 with TRBJ2-2, with 9 bases matching TRBD1. With V trimmed by 5 bases and J by 3 bases, 7 bases remained unmatched. This CDR3 region has 16 residues. Germline-derived CDR1 and CDR2 are LNHDA and SQIVND (reference sequence). The CDR3 is CASSLGDRAYTGELFF. Written as DNA, the CDR3 is TGTGCCAGTAGTTTGGGGGACAGGGCGTACACCGGGGAGCTGTTTTTT.